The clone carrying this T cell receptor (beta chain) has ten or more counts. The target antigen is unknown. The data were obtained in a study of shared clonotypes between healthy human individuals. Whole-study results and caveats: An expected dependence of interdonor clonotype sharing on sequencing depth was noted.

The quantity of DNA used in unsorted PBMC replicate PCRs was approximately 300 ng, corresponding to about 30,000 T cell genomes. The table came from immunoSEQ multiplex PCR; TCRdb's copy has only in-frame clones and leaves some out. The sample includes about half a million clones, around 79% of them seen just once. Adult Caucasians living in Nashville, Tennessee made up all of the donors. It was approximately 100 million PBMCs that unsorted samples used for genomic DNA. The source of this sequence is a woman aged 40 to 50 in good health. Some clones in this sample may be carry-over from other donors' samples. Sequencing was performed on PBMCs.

The CDR3 spells CASTLQGVHSYEQYF. The DNA of the CDR3 is TGTGCCAGCACCCTACAGGGGGTCCACTCCTACGAGCAGTACTTC. The chain employs TRBV2 and TRBJ2-7; 8 bases agree with TRBD1. The V and J ends lost 7 bases and 0 bases, in that order; junction bases with no gene match: 8. CDR1 SNHLY and CDR2 FYNNEI come from the germline V gene. This CDR3 has 15 residues. Supplemented by reference TRBV2 and TRBJ2-7, the full variable domain reads EPEVTQTPSHQVTQMGQEVILRCVPISNHLYFYWYRQILGQKVEFLVSFYNNEISEKSEIFDDQFSVERPDGSNFTLKIRSTKLEDSAMYFCASTLQGVHSYEQYFGPGTRLTVT.